This T cell receptor beta chain was retrieved from a study of blood T cell repertoires in COVID-19. The germline V gene has CDR1 WNHNN and CDR2 SYGVQD (reference sequence). CDR3 length: 14 residues. The junction had 3 bases not matched to a gene; V was cut back by 4 bases and J by 1 base. Measured with immunoSEQ multiplex PCR; TCRdb has only the in-frame clones, and not every one. The sample has approximately 280,000 clones; 88% are singletons. The sample comprised peripheral blood. V is TRBV10-1 and J is TRBJ2-7; 8 nucleotides match TRBD2. This receptor was identified in a man aged 18 to 30 with active or convalescent COVID-19. The CDR3 region has the DNA TGCGCCAGCAGTGCCGGGACTAGTTCCTACGAGCAGTACTTC. It specifies CASSAGTSSYEQYF.